This T cell receptor (beta chain) comes out of a study of shared clonotypes between healthy human individuals. The table came from immunoSEQ multiplex PCR; TCRdb's copy has only in-frame clones and leaves some out. Of 1 million to 1.2 million clones in the sample, about 80% were seen once. Germline assignment: CDR1 SGHTS and CDR2 YDEGEE. The V and J ends lost 1 base and 4 bases respectively, with 11 bases between them. CDR3 length equals 14 residues. As for this clone: Other DNA sequences from this sample encode an identical CDR3 as well.

The sequenced sample was memory CD4+ T cells from PBMCs. Indicated subset: CD45RA-negative fraction. V and J are TRBV5-8 and TRBJ1-1; a possible D gene is TRBD1 (5 bases). The origin of this receptor is a young man in good health. Some clones in this sample may be carry-over from other donors' samples. CDR3 sequence: CASSLRGLGTEAFF. Here the CDR3 DNA reads TGTGCCAGCAGCTTGAGGGGTCTGGGCACTGAAGCTTTCTTT.